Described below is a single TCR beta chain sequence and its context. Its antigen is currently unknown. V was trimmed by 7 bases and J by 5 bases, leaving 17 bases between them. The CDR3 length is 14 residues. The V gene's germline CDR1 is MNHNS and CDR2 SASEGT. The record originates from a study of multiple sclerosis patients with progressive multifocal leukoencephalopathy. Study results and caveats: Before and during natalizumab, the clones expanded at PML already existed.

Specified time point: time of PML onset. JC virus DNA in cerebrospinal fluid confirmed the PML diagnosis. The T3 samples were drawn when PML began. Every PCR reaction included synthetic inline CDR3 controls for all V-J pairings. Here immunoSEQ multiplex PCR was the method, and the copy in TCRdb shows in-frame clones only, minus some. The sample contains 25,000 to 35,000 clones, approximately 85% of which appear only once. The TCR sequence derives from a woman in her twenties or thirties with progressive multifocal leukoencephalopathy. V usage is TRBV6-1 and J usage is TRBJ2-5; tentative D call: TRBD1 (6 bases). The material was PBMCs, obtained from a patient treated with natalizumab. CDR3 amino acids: CASTRQALGETQYF. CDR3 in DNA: TGTGCCAGCACGCGACAGGCTCTAGGGGAGACCCAGTACTTC.